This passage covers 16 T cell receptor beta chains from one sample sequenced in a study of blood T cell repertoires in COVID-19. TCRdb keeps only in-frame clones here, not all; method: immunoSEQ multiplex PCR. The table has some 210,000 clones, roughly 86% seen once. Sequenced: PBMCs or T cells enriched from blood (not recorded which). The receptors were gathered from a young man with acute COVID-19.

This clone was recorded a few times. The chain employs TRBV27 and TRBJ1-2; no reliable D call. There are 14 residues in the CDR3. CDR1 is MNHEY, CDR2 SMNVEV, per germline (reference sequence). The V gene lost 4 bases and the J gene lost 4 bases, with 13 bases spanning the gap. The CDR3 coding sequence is TGTGCCAGCAGTTCAACCCAGGAAGGCTATGGCTACACCTTC. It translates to CASSSTQEGYGYTF.

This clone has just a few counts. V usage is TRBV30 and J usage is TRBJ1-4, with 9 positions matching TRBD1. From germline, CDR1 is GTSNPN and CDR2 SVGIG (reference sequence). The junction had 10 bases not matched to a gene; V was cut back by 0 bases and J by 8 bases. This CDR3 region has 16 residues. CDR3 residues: CAWSVQIGTGREKLFF. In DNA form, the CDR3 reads TGTGCCTGGAGTGTACAAATCGGGACAGGGCGAGAAAAACTGTTTTTT.

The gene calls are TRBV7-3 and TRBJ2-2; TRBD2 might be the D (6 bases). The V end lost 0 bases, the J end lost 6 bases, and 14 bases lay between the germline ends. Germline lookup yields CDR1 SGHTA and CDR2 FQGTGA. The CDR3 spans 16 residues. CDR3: CASSLTPGVASGELFF. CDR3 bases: TGTGCCAGCAGCTTAACACCGGGGGTTGCGTCCGGGGAGCTGTTTTTT.

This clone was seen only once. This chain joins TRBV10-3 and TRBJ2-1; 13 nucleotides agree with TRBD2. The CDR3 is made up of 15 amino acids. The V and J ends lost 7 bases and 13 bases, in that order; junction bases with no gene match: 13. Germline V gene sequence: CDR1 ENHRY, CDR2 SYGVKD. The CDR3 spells CAITPGELAGGNQFF. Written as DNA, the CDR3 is TGTGCCATCACCCCCGGGGAACTAGCGGGAGGGAATCAGTTCTTC.

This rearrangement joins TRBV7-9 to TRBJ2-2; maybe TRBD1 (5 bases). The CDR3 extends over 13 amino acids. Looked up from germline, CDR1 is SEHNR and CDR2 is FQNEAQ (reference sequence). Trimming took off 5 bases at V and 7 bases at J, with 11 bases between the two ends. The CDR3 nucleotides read TGTGCCAGCAGCCCAGAGACAGTCGGGGAGCTGTTTTTT. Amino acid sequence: CASSPETVGELFF.

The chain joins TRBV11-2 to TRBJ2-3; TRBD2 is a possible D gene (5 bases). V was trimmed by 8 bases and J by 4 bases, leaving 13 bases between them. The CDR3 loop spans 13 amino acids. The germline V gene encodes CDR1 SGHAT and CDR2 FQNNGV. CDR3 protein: CASSQGGADTQYF. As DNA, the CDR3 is TGTGCCAGCTCTCAAGGAGGCGCAGATACGCAGTATTTT.

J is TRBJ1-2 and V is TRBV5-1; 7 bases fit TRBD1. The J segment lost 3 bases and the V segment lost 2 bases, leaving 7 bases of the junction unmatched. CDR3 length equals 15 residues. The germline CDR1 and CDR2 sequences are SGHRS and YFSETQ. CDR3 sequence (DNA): TGCGCCAGCAGCTTTACAGGGGCCGTGGACTATGGCTACACCTTC. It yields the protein CASSFTGAVDYGYTF.

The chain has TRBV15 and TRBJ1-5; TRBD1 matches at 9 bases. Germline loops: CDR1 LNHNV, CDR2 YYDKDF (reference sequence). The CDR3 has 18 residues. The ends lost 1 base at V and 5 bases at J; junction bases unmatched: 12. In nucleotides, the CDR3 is TGTGCCACCAGCAGAGGTAATTTTGGGACAGGGATCTATCAGCCCCAGCATTTT. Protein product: CATSRGNFGTGIYQPQHF.

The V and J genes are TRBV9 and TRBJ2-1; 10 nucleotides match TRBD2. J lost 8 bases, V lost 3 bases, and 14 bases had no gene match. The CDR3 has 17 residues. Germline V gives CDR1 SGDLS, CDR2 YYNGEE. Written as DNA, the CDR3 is TGTGCCAGCAGCGCGGAGGGCGCTAGCGGGAGAAGGGATGAGCAGTTCTTC. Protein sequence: CASSAEGASGRRDEQFF.

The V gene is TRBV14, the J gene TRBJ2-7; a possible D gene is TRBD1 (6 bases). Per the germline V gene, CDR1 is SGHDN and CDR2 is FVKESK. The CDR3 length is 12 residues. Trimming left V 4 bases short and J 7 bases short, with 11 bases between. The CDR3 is CASSLGTNEQYF. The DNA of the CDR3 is TGTGCCAGCAGCCTTGGGACAAATGAGCAGTACTTC. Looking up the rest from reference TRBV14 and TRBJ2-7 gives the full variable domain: EAGVTQFPSHSVIEKGQTVTLRCDPISGHDNLYWYRRVMGKEIKFLLHFVKESKQDESGMPNNRFLAERTGGTYSTLKVQPAELEDSGVYFCASSLGTNEQYFGPGTRLTVT.

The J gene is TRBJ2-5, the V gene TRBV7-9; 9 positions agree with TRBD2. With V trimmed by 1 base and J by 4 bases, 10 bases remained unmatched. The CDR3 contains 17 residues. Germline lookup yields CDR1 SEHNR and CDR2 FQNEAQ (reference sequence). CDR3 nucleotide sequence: TGTGCCAGCAGCTTAGATGCGGGAGGGCCTTTGATAGAGACCCAGTACTTC. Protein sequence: CASSLDAGGPLIETQYF.

This CDR3 is CSVEAYRTDNSIDTQYF. The CDR3 DNA reads TGCAGCGTTGAAGCCTACCGGACGGACAATAGCATCGATACGCAGTATTTT. This chain joins TRBV29-1 and TRBJ2-3; weak D call: TRBD1 (5 bases). In germline, CDR1 is SQVTM, CDR2 ANQGSEA. V was trimmed by 1 base and J by 6 bases, leaving 23 bases between them. The CDR3 is made up of 17 amino acids.

CDR3 bases: TGTGCCAGCAGCCAAGAGTATGGAGGTTCCTACGAGCAGTACTTC. Its protein is CASSQEYGGSYEQYF. The J gene is TRBJ2-7, the V gene TRBV14; possibly TRBD2 for D (5 bases). V was trimmed by 0 bases and J by 1 base, leaving 10 bases between them. This CDR3 contains 15 residues. From germline, CDR1 is SGHDN and CDR2 FVKESK. Together with reference TRBV14 and TRBJ2-7, the CDR3 gives the full variable domain: EAGVTQFPSHSVIEKGQTVTLRCDPISGHDNLYWYRRVMGKEIKFLLHFVKESKQDESGMPNNRFLAERTGGTYSTLKVQPAELEDSGVYFCASSQEYGGSYEQYFGPGTRLTVT.

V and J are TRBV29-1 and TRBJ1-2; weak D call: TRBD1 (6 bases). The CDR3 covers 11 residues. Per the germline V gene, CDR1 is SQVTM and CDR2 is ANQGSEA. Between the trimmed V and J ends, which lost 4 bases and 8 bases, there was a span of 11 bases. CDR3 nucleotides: TGCAGCGTTGTCTGGGGGCGCGGCTACACCTTC. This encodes CSVVWGRGYTF.

The CDR3 sequence is CASQRQGPHYNEQFF. CDR3 nucleotide sequence: TGTGCCAGTCAGAGACAGGGCCCACACTACAATGAGCAGTTCTTC. This chain connects TRBV19 to TRBJ2-1, with 7 bases fitting TRBD1. The germline V gene encodes CDR1 LNHDA and CDR2 SQIVND (reference sequence). CDR3 length: 15 amino acids. Germline trimming cut 8 bases from V and 3 bases from J; bases unmatched to any gene: 10.

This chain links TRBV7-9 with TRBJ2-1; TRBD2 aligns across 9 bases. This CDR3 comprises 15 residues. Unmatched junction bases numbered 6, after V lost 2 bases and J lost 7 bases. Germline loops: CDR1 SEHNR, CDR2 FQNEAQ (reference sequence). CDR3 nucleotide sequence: TGTGCCAGCAGCTTACAAGCGGGAGGTTGGAATGAGCAGTTCTTC. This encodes CASSLQAGGWNEQFF.